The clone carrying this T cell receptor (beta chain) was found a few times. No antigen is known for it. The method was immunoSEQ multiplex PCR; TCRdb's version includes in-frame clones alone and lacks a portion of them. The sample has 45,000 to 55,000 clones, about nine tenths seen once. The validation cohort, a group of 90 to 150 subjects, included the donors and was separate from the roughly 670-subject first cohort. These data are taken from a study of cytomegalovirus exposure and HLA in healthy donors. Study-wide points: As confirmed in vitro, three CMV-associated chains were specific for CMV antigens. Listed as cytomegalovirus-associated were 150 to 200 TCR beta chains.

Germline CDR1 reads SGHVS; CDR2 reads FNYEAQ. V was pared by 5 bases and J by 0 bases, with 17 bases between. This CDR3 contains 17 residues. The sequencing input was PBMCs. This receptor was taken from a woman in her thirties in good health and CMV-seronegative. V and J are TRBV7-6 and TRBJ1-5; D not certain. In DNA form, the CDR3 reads TGTGCCAGCAGCCAGAGATTCACAGAATATAGCAATCAGCCCCAGCATTTT. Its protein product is CASSQRFTEYSNQPQHF.